This T cell receptor beta chain was sequenced for a study of CD8+ T cells in alopecia areata. The CDR3 is made up of 14 amino acids. By sample fraction, this clone is medium-sized (0.01 to 0.1%). The authors extracted RNA and reverse transcribed it into cDNA as the sequencing template. Data came from immunoSEQ multiplex PCR; TCRdb stores just in-frame clones and leaves some out. The sample yields roughly 6,000 clones, about 60% seen once. Collection of lesional scalp punch biopsies and peripheral blood was performed in alopecia areata patients. The sequenced sample consisted of skin. The genes are TRBV21-1 and TRBJ2-7; the tabulated D call, TRBD1, remains unverified against the DNA. TRBV21-1 is given as a pseudogene. The receptor comes from a human donor with alopecia areata. CDR3 amino acids: CASSKYRISYEQYF. The CDR3 DNA reads as TGTGCCAGCAGCAAGTACAGAATCTCCTACGAGCAGTACTTC.